This T cell receptor (beta chain) emerged from a study of cytomegalovirus exposure and HLA in healthy donors. General study results and limits: TCR clusters originating in the first cohort tended to co-occur in the 100 to 150 validation repertoires, according to a later analysis.

Germline trimming cut 6 bases from V and 2 bases from J; bases unmatched to any gene: 17. This CDR3 is built from 18 residues. Germline V gives CDR1 MGHDK, CDR2 SYGVNS. Produced via immunoSEQ multiplex PCR; TCRdb's table is partial and in-frame only. The sample holds approximately 170,000 clones, around 85% seen once. The table lists this clone with a few counts. Its antigen is unidentified. The receptor was derived from a man aged 18 to 30 in good health and CMV-seropositive. The chain recombines TRBV25-1 with TRBJ2-3; 7 bases match TRBD1. Sequencing was carried out using PBMCs. CDR3 loop: CASRPSLLWDRDTDTQYF. CDR3 DNA: TGTGCCAGCAGACCTTCTCTCCTGTGGGACAGAGACACAGATACGCAGTATTTT.